Ten or more counts support the clone carrying this T cell receptor (beta chain). Its target is not known. These data belong to a study of response to subunit inactivated influenza vaccine. Overall study results and limits: The authors proposed limited new T cell recruitment per seasonal influenza vaccination.

TCRdb re-called the RT-PCR reads with MiXCR, one entry per CDR3 protein. The table records about 520,000 distinct CDR3 sequences, around 9.9% of them present only once. Germline V gene lookup returns CDR1 SGHTA and CDR2 FQGNSA. Deletions cut 0 bases from V and 3 bases from J, with 9 bases between. CDR3 length equals 14 residues. This chain joins TRBV7-2 and TRBJ2-7, with no clear D. The clonotype originates from a man aged 45 to 65 who received an inactivated influenza vaccine. The specimen was PBMCs from blood, collected about 40 days after vaccination. In DNA, the CDR3 is TGTGCCAGCAGCTTAGCCACAGCAGACTACGAGCAGTACTTC. Protein: CASSLATADYEQYF.